These 18 T cell receptor beta chains share one sample of origin, sequenced in a study of neurological immune-mediated disorders. In TCRdb, the 5' RACE reads were re-called with MiXCR into one record per CDR3 protein. Among over 45,000 distinct CDR3 sequences, roughly a quarter were seen once, and the ten largest hold roughly 25%. Specimen: PBMCs. The receptors were sampled from a woman in her 70s in good health.

This clonotype was counted many times. This rearrangement joins TRBV24-1 to TRBJ2-3, with TRBD2 matching over 7 bases. The CDR3 sequence is 14 residues long. V was clipped by 7 bases and J by 3 bases; unmatched bases: 6. The germline V gene encodes CDR1 KGHDR and CDR2 SFDVKD. The CDR3 DNA reads as TGTGCCACCAGCCTCGGCGGGAGTACAGATACGCAGTATTTT. Encoded protein: CATSLGGSTDTQYF.

J is TRBJ2-1 and V is TRBV3-1, with D perhaps TRBD1 (7 bases). This CDR3 is built from 13 residues. Trimming shortened V by 1 base and J by 9 bases, and 10 bases separated the two germline ends. From germline, CDR1 is LGHDT and CDR2 YNNKEL (reference sequence). The CDR3 DNA is TGTGCCAGCAGCCAAGGGCAGGGGGGTGAGCAGTTCTTC. Residues: CASSQGQGGEQFF.

V gene TRBV3-1 combines with J gene TRBJ2-7, with D tentatively TRBD2 (5 bases). CDR1 is LGHDT, CDR2 YNNKEL, per germline (reference sequence). This CDR3 spans 14 amino acids. Trimming took off 5 bases at V and 10 bases at J, with 21 bases between the two ends. CDR3 protein: CASSAQGSRGRQYF. CDR3 in DNA: TGTGCCAGCAGCGCCCAAGGGAGCCGAGGAAGACAGTACTTC.

This clonotype was seen repeatedly, ten times or more. The J gene is TRBJ2-7, the V gene TRBV5-1; D is possibly TRBD2 (6 bases). This CDR3 contains 15 residues. Trimming took 0 bases from V and 4 from J, leaving 14 bases between them. In germline, CDR1 is SGHRS, CDR2 YFSETQ. The CDR3 here is CASSLGGGLNYEQYF. The CDR3 DNA sequence: TGCGCCAGCAGCTTGGGGGGAGGACTCAATTACGAGCAGTACTTC.

This clonotype was detected ten times or more. This sequence joins TRBV3-1 and TRBJ2-3; 7 nucleotides agree with TRBD2. The CDR3 extends over 16 amino acids. Trimming at V came to 2 bases and at J to 5 bases, leaving 10 bases not matched to a gene. Germline CDR1 reads LGHDT; CDR2 reads YNNKEL (reference sequence). The CDR3 here is CASSQRTGGRVDTQYF. The CDR3 DNA follows: TGTGCCAGCAGCCAAAGAACGGGAGGAAGAGTAGATACGCAGTATTTT.

There are many counts of this clonotype. This chain links TRBV20-1 with TRBJ1-5, with no clear D. The CDR3 runs 12 residues. V was pared by 3 bases and J by 9 bases, with 12 bases between. Germline V gene data show CDR1 as DFQATT and CDR2 as SNEGSKA (reference sequence). The CDR3 DNA reads TGCAGTGCTAGGCCGTGGACGGGGCCCCAGCATTTT. Translation: CSARPWTGPQHF.

In this sample, this clonotype turned up many times. The CDR3 is CASSLTQGAYEQYF. DNA of the CDR3: TGTGCCAGCAGCTTAACACAGGGGGCCTACGAGCAGTACTTC. This chain links TRBV7-9 with TRBJ2-7, with 8 positions matching TRBD1. Per the germline V gene, CDR1 is SEHNR and CDR2 is FQNEAQ (reference sequence). Trimming removed 2 bases from V and 2 bases from J; junction bases left unmatched: 2. The CDR3 runs to 14 residues.

As concerns this clonotype: A much bigger clone sits one base away, suggesting this may be a read error. The DNA is omitted, as the CDR3 cannot be located on it reliably, and the CDR3 follows TCRdb's listing. The V gene is TRBV29-1, the J gene TRBJ1-5; TRBD1, the D gene given by the table, was not confirmed from the DNA. The CDR3 numbers 13 amino acids, ends counted. Germline CDR1 SQVTM, CDR2 ANQGSEA. The CDR3 spells CSVGGGNGQPKHF.

There are many counts of this clonotype. V and J are TRBV20-1 and TRBJ1-1; 12 bases match TRBD1. The CDR3 covers 16 residues. Germline trimming cut 3 bases from V and 5 bases from J; bases unmatched to any gene: 10. CDR1 and CDR2 from the germline V gene are DFQATT and SNEGSKA (reference sequence). The CDR3 region is CSARGQGAWGGTEAFF. CDR3 DNA: TGCAGTGCTAGGGGACAGGGGGCTTGGGGAGGGACTGAAGCTTTCTTT.

This clonotype was counted many times. CDR3 coding DNA: TGTGCCACCAGCAGAGATCCTGGGGCGGGAGTGAGCAATGAGCAGTTCTTC. Translation: CATSRDPGAGVSNEQFF. The chain joins TRBV15 to TRBJ2-1, with TRBD2 matching over 7 bases. Germline trimming cut 0 bases from V and 6 bases from J; bases unmatched to any gene: 11. CDR3 length: 17 amino acids. Germline V gives CDR1 LNHNV, CDR2 YYDKDF (reference sequence). Looking up the rest from reference TRBV15 and TRBJ2-1 gives the full variable domain: DAMVIQNPRYQVTQFGKPVTLSCSQTLNHNVMYWYQQKSSQAPKLLFHYYDKDFNNEADTPDNFQSRRPNTSFCFLDIRSPGLGDTAMYLCATSRDPGAGVSNEQFFGPGTRLTVL.

At least ten counts were recorded for this clonotype. The rearrangement uses TRBV19 and TRBJ2-7, with TRBD2 matching 13 bases. The ends lost 2 bases at V and 2 bases at J; junction bases unmatched: 3. The CDR3 is made up of 16 amino acids. Germline CDR1 and CDR2: LNHDA and SQIVND (reference sequence). The CDR3 here is CASSIRLAGGAYEQYF. The CDR3 DNA follows: TGTGCCAGTAGTATACGACTAGCGGGAGGCGCCTACGAGCAGTACTTC.

This clonotype was seen many times. The gene calls are TRBV20-1 and TRBJ2-7; TRBD2 matches 10 bases. The CDR3 totals 14 residues. Germline lookup yields CDR1 DFQATT and CDR2 SNEGSKA (reference sequence). Trimming took 5 bases from V and 2 from J; bases not matched to a gene: 6. CDR3 DNA: TGCAGTGCTGTCCAAGCGGGAGGGACCTACGAGCAGTACTTC. Translating it yields CSAVQAGGTYEQYF.

This clonotype was detected many times. The V call is TRBV7-2, the J call TRBJ2-3; maybe TRBD2 (5 bases). The CDR3 extends over 14 amino acids. V was trimmed by 1 base and J by 4 bases, leaving 9 bases between them. Per germline, CDR1 SGHTA and CDR2 FQGNSA. CDR3 loop: CASSLVARADTQYF. CDR3 sequence (DNA): TGTGCCAGCAGCTTAGTAGCGAGAGCAGATACGCAGTATTTT.

This clonotype occurred many times. CDR3 nucleotide sequence: TGTGCCAGCCGAAGAGCGGCGAAAGAGACCCAGTACTTC. Translating it yields CASRRAAKETQYF. The chain combines TRBV2 with TRBJ2-5; D might be TRBD2 (5 bases). The CDR3 sequence is 13 residues long. Trimming shortened V by 8 bases and J by 3 bases, and 13 bases separated the two germline ends. Germline loops: CDR1 SNHLY, CDR2 FYNNEI.

In its sample, this clonotype was seen many times. The rearrangement uses TRBV5-1 and TRBJ2-7; TRBD1 aligns across 7 bases. With V trimmed by 0 bases and J by 1 base, 4 bases remained unmatched. Germline V lookup: CDR1 SGHRS, CDR2 YFSETQ. There are 15 residues in the CDR3. This CDR3 is CASSLGRGQSYEQYF. CDR3 bases: TGCGCCAGCAGCTTGGGCAGGGGACAGTCCTACGAGCAGTACTTC.

This clonotype was observed a handful of times. J is TRBJ1-2 and V is TRBV20-1, with 7 bases lining up with TRBD1. V trimming: 2 bases; J trimming: 3 bases; junction bases outside the gene matches: 12. There are 16 residues in the CDR3. Per the germline V gene, CDR1 is DFQATT and CDR2 is SNEGSKA (reference sequence). The CDR3 DNA sequence: TGCAGTGCTAGAAATTTCTTGGGCAGGGGGGACTATGGCTACACCTTC. It translates to CSARNFLGRGDYGYTF.

This clonotype was counted ten times or more. J is TRBJ2-1 and V is TRBV14; 11 bases match TRBD2. The CDR3 is made up of 15 amino acids. V gave up 1 base and J gave up 9 bases; unmatched junction bases: 5. Germline CDR1 and CDR2: SGHDN and FVKESK. CDR3 DNA: TGTGCCAGCAGCCAAGGTGTAGCGGGGGGGCGTGAGCAGTTCTTC. It codes for CASSQGVAGGREQFF. The full variable domain, its missing parts supplied by reference TRBV14 and TRBJ2-1, is EAGVTQFPSHSVIEKGQTVTLRCDPISGHDNLYWYRRVMGKEIKFLLHFVKESKQDESGMPNNRFLAERTGGTYSTLKVQPAELEDSGVYFCASSQGVAGGREQFFGPGTRLTVL.

This clonotype was counted ten times or more. V gene TRBV20-1 combines with J gene TRBJ1-1; D is undetermined. The CDR3 has 11 amino acids. The germline CDR1 and CDR2 sequences are DFQATT and SNEGSKA (reference sequence). V lost 0 bases, J lost 6 bases, and 5 bases lay in between. The CDR3 here is CSARESAEAFF. Here the CDR3 DNA reads TGCAGTGCTAGAGAAAGCGCTGAAGCTTTCTTT.